This passage covers 20 T cell receptor beta chains from one sample sequenced in a study of OX40 agonist ivuxolimab in advanced cancers. This table comes from immunoSEQ multiplex PCR, and its TCRdb copy is limited to in-frame clones, with some not included. The sample lists about 35,000 clones, around 80% occurring once. Sequencing was performed on CD4+ or CD8+ T cells sorted from blood, taken in a trial of the OX40 agonist ivuxolimab. These receptor sequences come from an adult with an advanced solid tumor such as melanoma, head and neck, liver or kidney cancer.

The chain uses TRBV7-6 and TRBJ1-5; 12 bases line up with TRBD1. Germline-derived CDR1 and CDR2 are SGHVS and FNYEAQ. CDR3 length: 17 residues. V gave up 5 bases and J gave up 7 bases; unmatched junction bases: 12. The CDR3 region has the DNA TGTGCCAGCAGCCTACGGGACAGGGGGCGGCCTGAGCAGCCCCAGCATTTT. It encodes CASSLRDRGRPEQPQHF.

This sequence joins TRBV5-1 and TRBJ2-7; perhaps TRBD2 as D (5 bases). Germline V CDR1 and CDR2: SGHRS, YFSETQ. The CDR3 runs to 12 residues. Trimming removed 4 bases at V and 5 bases at J, with 10 bases between. The CDR3 spells CASSALGDEQYF. The CDR3 coding sequence is TGCGCCAGCAGCGCCCTCGGGGACGAGCAGTACTTC.

The genes are TRBV7-2 and TRBJ2-7; 8 bases are a match to TRBD2. V lost 1 base to trimming and J lost 7 bases; unmatched junction nucleotides: 15. The CDR3 totals 17 residues. In germline, CDR1 is SGHTA, CDR2 FQGNSA. The CDR3 is CASSLGLERELNPEQYF. CDR3 nucleotide sequence: TGTGCCAGCAGCTTAGGCTTGGAGCGGGAGCTAAACCCAGAGCAGTACTTC. Full variable domain (remainder filled in from reference TRBV7-2 and TRBJ2-7): GAGVSQSPSNKVTEKGKDVELRCDPISGHTALYWYRQSLGQGLEFLIYFQGNSAPDKSGLPSDRFSAERTGGSVSTLTIQRTQQEDSAVYLCASSLGLERELNPEQYFGPGTRLTVT.

V usage is TRBV19 and J usage is TRBJ2-3; 11 bases map to TRBD2. Germline values: CDR1 LNHDA, CDR2 SQIVND (reference sequence). Trimming cost V 5 bases and J 7 bases; bases outside gene matches: 8. This CDR3 region has 15 residues. The CDR3 protein is CASSVPGTSGYTQYF. In DNA, the CDR3 is TGTGCCAGTAGTGTCCCCGGGACTAGCGGATATACGCAGTATTTT.

The rearrangement uses TRBV7-9 and TRBJ1-1; a weak D match, TRBD1 (6 bases). V lost 2 bases and J lost 1, with 8 bases in between. The CDR3 runs to 14 residues. Germline-derived CDR1 and CDR2 are SEHNR and FQNEAQ (reference sequence). The CDR3 nucleotides read TGTGCCAGCAGCTTAAAGGGGGGGAACACTGAAGCTTTCTTT. The encoded protein is CASSLKGGNTEAFF.

V is TRBV13 and J is TRBJ2-1; no definite D call. The V end lost 0 bases, the J end lost 10 bases, and 7 bases lay between the germline ends. The CDR3 contains 12 residues. Germline loops: CDR1 PRHDT, CDR2 FYEKMQ (reference sequence). The CDR3 protein is CASSLGVGEQFF. Here the CDR3 DNA reads TGTGCCAGCAGCTTAGGGGTAGGAGAGCAGTTCTTC.

CDR3 sequence reads: CASSGSGRVETGELFF. In DNA, the CDR3 is TGTGCCAGCAGTGGTAGCGGGAGGGTAGAAACCGGGGAGCTGTTTTTT. The gene calls are TRBV2 and TRBJ2-2; TRBD2 matches 11 bases. CDR1 is SNHLY and CDR2 is FYNNEI in the germline V gene. This CDR3 is 16 amino acids long. With V trimmed by 4 bases and J by 5 bases, 6 bases remained unmatched.

CDR3 sequence: CASSPGQGVEAFF. CDR3 nucleotide sequence: TGCGCCAGCAGCCCCGGACAGGGGGTTGAAGCTTTCTTT. The rearrangement uses TRBV4-1 and TRBJ1-1, with 10 positions matching TRBD1. Trimming took 4 bases from V and 7 from J; bases not matched to a gene: 3. CDR3 length: 13 residues. Germline CDR1 and CDR2: MGHRA and YSYEKL.

This clone is medium-sized (0.01 to 0.1%) in the sample. V and J are TRBV19 and TRBJ2-3; D unclear. V dropped 7 bases and J dropped 2 bases, with 1 base sitting between them. The CDR3 runs 10 residues. Germline CDR1 is LNHDA and CDR2 is SQIVND (reference sequence). The CDR3 bases are TGTGCCAGTATCACAGATACGCAGTATTTT. This encodes CASITDTQYF. Using reference TRBV19 and TRBJ2-3 for the parts outside the CDR3, the full variable domain is DGGITQSPKYLFRKEGQNVTLSCEQNLNHDAMYWYRQDPGQGLRLIYYSQIVNDFQKGDIAEGYSVSREKKESFPLTVTSAQKNPTAFYLCASITDTQYFGPGTRLTVL.

CDR3 coding DNA: TGTGCCAGCACAAAGCGGGAGGGAGGTAATGAGCAGTTCTTC. It specifies CASTKREGGNEQFF. The chain has TRBV7-9 and TRBJ2-1; TRBD2 matches 10 bases. The CDR3 covers 14 residues. With 7 bases clipped from V and 7 bases from J, the junction kept 7 bases outside the gene matches. The germline CDR1 and CDR2 sequences are SEHNR and FQNEAQ (reference sequence).

The chain carries TRBV28 and TRBJ2-5, with D possibly matching TRBD1 (6 bases). Germline assignment: CDR1 MDHEN and CDR2 SYDVKM. Trimming cost V 7 bases and J 1 base, with 10 bases left between them. The CDR3 extends over 13 amino acids. The CDR3 reads CASKGQIQETQYF. DNA of the CDR3: TGTGCCAGCAAAGGACAGATCCAAGAGACCCAGTACTTC.

This clone occurred once. The gene calls are TRBV27 and TRBJ2-5; 10 positions match TRBD2. Germline CDR1 reads MNHEY; CDR2 reads SMNVEV (reference sequence). Germline trimming cut 4 bases from V and 2 bases from J; bases unmatched to any gene: 1. This CDR3 contains 14 residues. The CDR3 protein is CASSSAGGQETQYF. DNA of the CDR3: TGTGCCAGCAGTTCAGCGGGGGGGCAAGAGACCCAGTACTTC.

The chain joins TRBV18 to TRBJ1-3; a weak D match, TRBD1 (5 bases). The CDR3 has 16 amino acids. V lost 3 bases and J lost 0, with 12 bases in between. Germline V CDR1 and CDR2: KGHSH, LQKENI. CDR3: CASSPGPPSSGNTIYF. In DNA, the CDR3 is TGTGCCAGCTCACCGGGGCCGCCTAGCTCTGGAAACACCATATATTTT.

This chain links TRBV19 with TRBJ2-1, with TRBD1 identical over 9 bases. The CDR3 is 17 residues long. V lost 3 bases to trimming and J lost 8 bases; unmatched junction nucleotides: 14. Germline V gives CDR1 LNHDA, CDR2 SQIVND (reference sequence). In DNA form, the CDR3 reads TGTGCCAGTAGTATCCCTCGGACAGGGGAGGCGATCGATGAGCAGTTCTTC. Translated: CASSIPRTGEAIDEQFF. Combining the CDR3 with reference TRBV19 and TRBJ2-1 gives the whole variable domain DGGITQSPKYLFRKEGQNVTLSCEQNLNHDAMYWYRQDPGQGLRLIYYSQIVNDFQKGDIAEGYSVSREKKESFPLTVTSAQKNPTAFYLCASSIPRTGEAIDEQFFGPGTRLTVL.

This clone has only a few counts. The chain is built from TRBV4-3 and TRBJ2-2, with D tentatively TRBD1 (5 bases). The CDR3 length is 18 residues. Trimming stripped 2 bases from V and 0 bases from J, with 16 bases between. CDR1 LGHNA and CDR2 YSLEER come from the germline V gene. The CDR3 DNA reads as TGCGCCAGCAGCCAACTCTTAGGGGCAGAAACGAACACCGGGGAGCTGTTTTTT. Protein: CASSQLLGAETNTGELFF.

This clone ranks as medium-sized. The V and J genes are TRBV7-6 and TRBJ2-1, with 7 bases aligning to TRBD1. This CDR3 region has 15 residues. V shed 5 bases and J 6 bases; nucleotides not matched to a gene: 10. CDR1 and CDR2 (germline): SGHVS, FNYEAQ. The CDR3 nucleotides read TGTGCCAGCAGCCCAGATGACAGGGAGTTCAATGAGCAGTTCTTC. This translates into CASSPDDREFNEQFF.

The genes are TRBV19 and TRBJ2-7; the D call may be TRBD1 or TRBD2 (5 bases each). The V gene lost 2 bases and the J gene lost 1 base, with 15 bases spanning the gap. CDR1 and CDR2 from the germline V gene are LNHDA and SQIVND (reference sequence). The CDR3 is 16 amino acids. CDR3 DNA sequence: TGTGCCAGTAGTATACTAGCAGAAAAGGGGTCCTACGAGCAGTACTTC. Its translation: CASSILAEKGSYEQYF.

This chain connects TRBV7-3 to TRBJ2-1; 11 positions match TRBD2. This CDR3 has 16 amino acids. The trim removed 5 bases at V and 7 bases at J, leaving 10 bases unmatched. CDR1 is SGHTA and CDR2 is FQGTGA in the germline V gene. The CDR3 DNA follows: TGTGCCAGCAGCCAGTTTAGCGGGGGGGCTGGAAATGAGCAGTTCTTC. It specifies CASSQFSGGAGNEQFF.

The chain has TRBV28 and TRBJ2-1; 11 nucleotides align to TRBD2. The CDR3 sequence is 16 residues long. Looked up from germline, CDR1 is MDHEN and CDR2 is SYDVKM. The V gene end was trimmed by 5 bases and the J gene end by 6 bases; junction bases not matched to a gene: 9. Here the CDR3 DNA reads TGTGCCAGCAGTACTTTAGCGGGGGGGGCGATCAATGAGCAGTTCTTC. Its protein product is CASSTLAGGAINEQFF.

The chain has TRBV4-3 and TRBJ2-1; possible D gene TRBD2, 5 bases. Deletions cut 0 bases from V and 1 base from J, with 10 bases between. CDR3 length equals 16 residues. Germline V lookup: CDR1 LGHNA, CDR2 YSLEER. Written as DNA, the CDR3 is TGCGCCAGCAGCCAAGAAAAACGGGGTTCCTACAATGAGCAGTTCTTC. It codes for CASSQEKRGSYNEQFF.